The source of this T cell receptor beta chain is a study of blood T cell repertoires in COVID-19. Germline-derived CDR1 and CDR2 are SGHAT and FQNNGV. Trimming removed 1 base from V and 4 bases from J, with 8 bases in between. The CDR3 sequence is 13 residues long. Per the original data handling: How many nucleated cells were present was estimated from reference gene primer amplification. The data were produced by immunoSEQ multiplex PCR, yet TCRdb's version contains in-frame clones alone and is incomplete. V, J and clone size are those of that table, while D and trimming were read from the DNA. The sample lists roughly 100,000 clones; 80% to 90% were seen once.

The TCR was taken from a man aged 55 to 69 with acute or convalescent COVID-19. Sequencing input: peripheral blood. The chain combines TRBV11-2 with TRBJ2-7, with no clear D. The CDR3 here is CASSLGLFYEQYF. The CDR3 bases are TGTGCCAGCAGCTTAGGACTCTTTTACGAGCAGTACTTC.